Following are 7 T cell receptor beta chains from one sample sequenced in a study of OX40 agonist ivuxolimab in advanced cancers. Libraries were prepared by immunoSEQ multiplex PCR; TCRdb keeps only in-frame clonotypes and omits some of them. The sample has more than 45,000 clones; roughly nine tenths are singletons. Here the sequenced sample was CD4+ or CD8+ T cells sorted from blood, taken in a trial of the OX40 agonist ivuxolimab. The receptors were gathered from an adult with an advanced solid tumor such as melanoma, head and neck, liver or kidney cancer.

The V and J genes are TRBV4-1 and TRBJ2-5; unclear D gene. Germline V gives CDR1 MGHRA, CDR2 YSYEKL. The CDR3 is 14 amino acids. Trimming shortened V by 5 bases and J by 3 bases, and 13 bases separated the two germline ends. The CDR3 loop reads CASSSRVLEETQYF. The DNA of the CDR3 is TGCGCCAGCAGCTCCCGGGTCCTTGAAGAGACCCAGTACTTC.

This clone was recorded once. V and J are TRBV6-5 and TRBJ2-1; the match to TRBD1 covers 9 bases. This CDR3 region has 15 residues. Germline lookup yields CDR1 MNHEY and CDR2 SVGAGI. J gave up 2 bases and V 4 bases, and 3 bases lay outside the gene matches. In DNA form, the CDR3 reads TGTGCCAGCAGTTTTGGGACAGGGACCTACAATGAGCAGTTCTTC. It encodes CASSFGTGTYNEQFF.

The chain links TRBV9 to TRBJ1-1; a possible D gene is TRBD1 (6 bases). Germline values: CDR1 SGDLS, CDR2 YYNGEE. The CDR3 consists of 16 residues. The V end lost 0 bases, the J end lost 0 bases, and 12 bases lay between the germline ends. The DNA of the CDR3 is TGTGCCAGCAGCGTAGGTTCGGGGGGCCTGAACACTGAAGCTTTCTTT. It is translated as CASSVGSGGLNTEAFF.

The V and J genes are TRBV7-9 and TRBJ2-3; D unresolved. Looked up from germline, CDR1 is SEHNR and CDR2 is FQNEAQ (reference sequence). The ends were cut back, 5 bases at V and 2 bases at J, with 8 bases in the middle. The CDR3 is made up of 13 amino acids. CDR3 sequence (DNA): TGTGCCAGCAGCCCGCCCATCACAGATACGCAGTATTTT. Translated, it gives CASSPPITDTQYF.

V usage is TRBV30 and J usage is TRBJ2-1; 8 nucleotides match TRBD1. J lost 9 bases, V lost 5 bases, and 6 bases had no gene match. Germline values: CDR1 GTSNPN, CDR2 SVGIG (reference sequence). The CDR3 contains 12 residues. The CDR3 DNA follows: TGTGCCTGGGGGACAGGACTGGGTGAGCAGTTCTTC. It codes for CAWGTGLGEQFF.

V is TRBV19 and J is TRBJ1-1, with a possible D match to TRBD1 (5 bases). V was trimmed by 6 bases and J by 1 base, leaving 12 bases between them. Looked up from germline, CDR1 is LNHDA and CDR2 is SQIVND (reference sequence). The CDR3 is 14 residues long. The CDR3 loop reads CASRVKGWNTEAFF. DNA of the CDR3: TGTGCCAGTAGAGTTAAGGGGTGGAACACTGAAGCTTTCTTT.

The rearrangement joins TRBV6-6 to TRBJ2-7; D tentatively reads TRBD1 or TRBD2 (5 bases each). Deletions cut 0 bases from V and 0 bases from J, with 12 bases between. The germline gives CDR1 MNHNY, CDR2 SVGAGI (reference sequence). The CDR3 contains 16 residues. CDR3 sequence: CASSYSRAGSSYEQYF. The CDR3 nucleotides read TGTGCCAGCAGTTACTCGAGGGCAGGGAGCTCCTACGAGCAGTACTTC.